This entry is about one TCR beta chain. CDR1 and CDR2 (germline): SQVTM, ANQGSEA. The CDR3 loop spans 15 amino acids. The V end was cut by 4 bases, the J end by 0 bases, with 15 bases between. These data originate in a study of CD8 T cells in Susac syndrome. RNA in amounts of 0.5 to 1 ug was reverse transcribed with random hexamers. A multiplex approach, immunoSEQ multiplex PCR, amplified TCR beta CDR3 across 54 Vbeta and 13 Jbeta. TCRdb used MiXCR to reprocess the immunoSEQ multiplex PCR reads, holding one entry per CDR3 protein. The sample contains some 300,000 distinct CDR3 sequences, around 85% of which appear only once.

V usage is TRBV29-1 and J usage is TRBJ1-2; D call uncertain. The TCR originated in a human donor with multiple sclerosis. The sequenced material came from CD8+ T cells from PBMCs. CDR3 bases: TGCAGCGTTGTCCCAGGAACAGCGACTAACTATGGCTACACCTTC. This encodes CSVVPGTATNYGYTF.